The rows below give T cell receptor beta chains drawn from one sample of a study of T cell repertoires in cytomegalovirus infection. These TCRs are of unknown antigen specificity. A single record per CDR3 protein comes from TCRdb applying MiXCR to the reads. The table shows approximately 310,000 distinct CDR3 sequences, with just under 25% occurring only once. Material: cultured PBMCs, obtained from culture after CMV antigen stimulation. The receptors come from a human donor in good health (CMV status not recorded). Some clones in this sample may be carry-over from other donors' samples. Both conserved end residues are part of each CDR3. D genes are given only for firm matches. The size of a clone is reported for some rows only, either as once, few or many, or as a class for expanded clones.

d_gene,j_gene,abundance,v_gene,CDR3aa,CDR3nt
.,TRBJ2-2,.,TRBV9,CASSVGSTGYTGELFF,TGTGCCAGCAGCGTAGGCTCGACGGGATACACCGGGGAGCTGTTTTTT
TRBD2,TRBJ2-7,.,TRBV9,CASSVDKTSWYEQYF,TGTGCCAGCAGCGTAGATAAGACTAGCTGGTACGAGCAGTACTTC
TRBD1,TRBJ2-4,.,TRBV18,CASSLGQGVGIQYF,TGTGCCAGCTCACTGGGCCAGGGGGTCGGCATTCAGTACTTC
.,TRBJ1-5,few,TRBV6-1,CASSWVGVNQPQHF,TGTGCCAGCAGTTGGGTGGGAGTTAATCAGCCCCAGCATTTT
.,TRBJ1-2,.,TRBV28,CASSSHIGARGYTF,TGTGCCAGCAGTTCCCACATCGGGGCGCGGGGCTACACCTTC
.,TRBJ2-2,.,TRBV12-3/TRBV12-4,CASRSGFSGELFF,TGTGCCAGCAGATCAGGGTTCAGCGGGGAGCTGTTTTTT
.,TRBJ1-1,few,TRBV4-3,CASSQNLGDPEAFF,TGCGCCAGCAGCCAAAACCTAGGGGATCCTGAAGCTTTCTTT
TRBD1,TRBJ2-5,few,TRBV27,CASSPGQGIPLQETQYF,TGTGCCAGCAGTCCAGGACAGGGGATCCCTTTACAAGAGACCCAGTACTTC
TRBD1,TRBJ2-5,.,TRBV5-4,CASSLPGQVSRETQYF,TGTGCCAGCAGCTTGCCGGGACAGGTTTCTCGGGAGACCCAGTACTTC
TRBD2,TRBJ2-5,.,TRBV9,CASSVVAGGGQETQYF,TGTGCCAGCAGCGTAGTTGCGGGAGGGGGACAAGAGACCCAGTACTTC
TRBD2,TRBJ2-3,few,TRBV15,CATSRDPGLAGGGSTDTQYF,TGTGCCACCAGCAGAGACCCGGGACTAGCGGGAGGCGGGAGCACAGATACGCAGTATTTT
.,TRBJ1-1,few,TRBV6-2/TRBV6-3,CASNQPGARITEAFF,TGTGCCAGCAACCAACCTGGGGCTAGGATCACTGAAGCTTTCTTT
.,TRBJ2-3,few,TRBV5-4,CASSLEERVPTDTQYF,TGTGCCAGCAGCTTGGAAGAGCGGGTGCCCACAGATACGCAGTATTTT
TRBD2,TRBJ2-1,few,TRBV5-1,CASSLPGGTWNEQFF,TGCGCCAGCAGCTTGCCGGGGGGTACTTGGAATGAGCAGTTCTTC
TRBD1,TRBJ1-2,.,TRBV6-1,CASRAGQGFRGGYTF,TGTGCCAGCAGAGCGGGACAGGGTTTTCGTGGTGGCTACACCTTC
TRBD1,TRBJ2-1,.,TRBV7-3,CASSLWDRRYNEQFF,TGTGCCAGCAGCTTATGGGACAGGCGTTACAATGAGCAGTTCTTC
.,TRBJ1-5,.,TRBV19,CASMSGSFQPQHF,TGTGCCAGTATGAGTGGTTCCTTCCAGCCCCAGCATTTT
TRBD1,TRBJ1-2,.,TRBV6-1,CASRLGQGFPPGYTF,TGTGCCAGCAGACTGGGACAGGGATTTCCCCCTGGCTACACCTTC
TRBD1,TRBJ2-4,few,TRBV7-9,CASSGQEKRLLAKNIQYF,TGTGCCAGCAGCGGACAGGAAAAAAGACTTCTAGCCAAAAACATTCAGTACTTC
.,TRBJ2-1,.,TRBV20-1,CSARVWRNLNEQFF,TGCAGTGCTAGAGTATGGCGGAACTTAAATGAGCAGTTCTTC
TRBD1,TRBJ2-3,few,TRBV7-9,CASTRGQGGPQRTQYF,TGTGCCAGCACCCGCGGACAGGGAGGTCCCCAGAGGACGCAGTATTTT
.,TRBJ1-1,few,TRBV19,CASSMGTLNTEAFF,TGTGCCAGTAGTATGGGCACCTTGAACACTGAAGCTTTCTTT
TRBD2,TRBJ2-1,few,TRBV7-9,CASSGSGLAGSSYNEQFF,TGTGCCAGCAGTGGGTCGGGACTAGCGGGTTCCTCCTACAATGAGCAGTTCTTC
TRBD2,TRBJ2-1,few,TRBV11-3,CASSLGRSSGRAGDYNEQFF,TGTGCCAGCAGCTTAGGGCGGTCTAGCGGGAGGGCCGGCGACTACAATGAGCAGTTCTTC
.,TRBJ2-5,.,TRBV20-1,CSAPPPSRQETQYF,TGCAGTGCTCCCCCCCCCAGTCGACAAGAGACCCAGTACTTC
TRBD2,TRBJ2-7,.,TRBV12-3/TRBV12-4,CASSPLRTSIEQYF,TGTGCCAGCAGTCCTCTTAGGACTAGCATCGAGCAGTACTTC
.,TRBJ1-1,once,TRBV15,CATSVAVTPNTEAFF,TGTGCCACCAGCGTAGCGGTAACACCGAACACTGAAGCTTTCTTT
.,TRBJ2-3,.,TRBV18,CASSPLPGDTDTQYF,TGTGCCAGCTCACCATTACCGGGAGACACAGATACGCAGTATTTT
.,TRBJ1-5,few,TRBV19,CASSMDGYGNQPQHF,TGTGCCAGTAGTATGGATGGTTATGGCAATCAGCCCCAGCATTTT
.,TRBJ1-5,.,TRBV6-1,CASSRKQGLGNQPQHF,TGTGCCAGCAGTCGAAAACAGGGACTGGGCAATCAGCCCCAGCATTTT
.,TRBJ2-3,many,TRBV7-2,CASSLDDTDTQYF,TGTGCCAGCAGCTTAGACGACACAGATACGCAGTATTTT
.,TRBJ1-1,.,TRBV20-1,CSAREGGNTEAFF,TGCAGTGCTAGAGAAGGGGGGAACACTGAAGCTTTCTTT
.,TRBJ1-6,.,TRBV12-3/TRBV12-4,CASSLIRRSSYNSPLHF,TGTGCCAGCAGTTTGATCCGGAGGAGCTCCTATAATTCACCCCTCCACTTT
.,TRBJ1-2,few,TRBV6-5,CASSYYPKPTGYTF,TGTGCCAGCAGTTACTACCCCAAGCCCACTGGCTACACCTTC
TRBD2,TRBJ2-5,.,TRBV28,CATSGSGETQYF,TGTGCCACTAGCGGGAGTGGTGAGACCCAGTACTTC
.,TRBJ2-5,.,TRBV11-3,CASSFWGPETQYF,TGTGCCAGCAGCTTCTGGGGGCCGGAGACCCAGTACTTC
.,TRBJ2-5,few,TRBV28,CASSFGWNTRETQYF,TGTGCCAGCAGTTTCGGCTGGAACACTAGGGAGACCCAGTACTTC
TRBD2,TRBJ2-2,many,TRBV5-6,CASSLELAAGELFF,TGTGCCAGCAGCTTGGAACTAGCGGCCGGGGAGCTGTTTTTT
.,TRBJ2-3,.,TRBV2,CASAGTTITTDTQYF,TGTGCCAGTGCTGGGACAACTATTACCACAGATACGCAGTATTTT
TRBD2,TRBJ2-5,many,TRBV7-2,CASSRTAGGTETQYF,TGTGCCAGCAGCCGGACGGCGGGAGGTACCGAGACCCAGTACTTC
.,TRBJ1-2,few,TRBV28,CASLRSANYGYTF,TGTGCCAGCCTGAGGTCGGCTAACTATGGCTACACCTTC
TRBD1,TRBJ1-6,many,TRBV7-2,CASSLTGTGVQNSPLHF,TGTGCCAGCAGCTTAACCGGGACAGGGGTCCAAAATTCACCCCTCCACTTT
TRBD2,TRBJ2-7,few,TRBV6-5,CASSYSAGLAGGPSYEQYF,TGTGCCAGCAGTTACTCCGCCGGACTAGCGGGAGGGCCGTCCTACGAGCAGTACTTC
TRBD1,TRBJ2-5,few,TRBV4-2,CASSQDLGGQGQETQYF,TGTGCCAGCAGCCAAGATTTAGGGGGACAGGGTCAAGAGACCCAGTACTTC
.,TRBJ1-5,.,TRBV6-1,CASSERGALNQPQHF,TGTGCCAGCAGTGAACGGGGAGCACTCAATCAGCCCCAGCATTTT
TRBD1,TRBJ1-2,.,TRBV20-1,CSASSQGGRGYTF,TGCAGTGCTTCCTCCCAGGGGGGCCGCGGCTACACCTTC
TRBD1,TRBJ1-5,.,TRBV5-1,CASSRDSLNQPQHF,TGCGCCAGCAGCAGGGACAGCCTCAATCAGCCCCAGCATTTT
.,TRBJ2-3,.,TRBV20-1,CSAPGGHGGTDTQYF,TGCAGTGCTCCGGGCGGGCATGGAGGCACAGATACGCAGTATTTT
.,TRBJ2-4,few,TRBV6-2/TRBV6-3,CASSEGDKNIQYF,TGTGCCAGCAGTGAGGGGGACAAAAACATTCAGTACTTC
TRBD1,TRBJ1-2,many,TRBV7-2,CASSLPGQGAVDGYTF,TGTGCCAGCAGCCTCCCGGGTCAGGGGGCTGTGGACGGCTACACCTTC
.,TRBJ1-3,few,TRBV6-2/TRBV6-3,CASRVGLLENTIYF,TGTGCCAGCAGAGTCGGACTTCTGGAAAACACCATATATTTT
TRBD1,TRBJ2-1,many,TRBV7-2,CASSSPGTGTNEQFF,TGTGCCAGCAGCAGCCCCGGGACAGGGACCAATGAGCAGTTCTTC
.,TRBJ2-7,.,TRBV11-2,CASTRSEAIYEQYF,TGTGCCAGCACCCGGTCCGAGGCGATCTACGAGCAGTACTTC
.,TRBJ1-4,.,TRBV13,CASSLGGGREKLFF,TGTGCCAGCAGCTTGGGAGGGGGGCGAGAAAAACTGTTTTTT
.,TRBJ2-3,.,TRBV29-1,CSVSSQGGDTQYF,TGCAGCGTATCGTCACAGGGAGGAGATACGCAGTATTTT